This T cell receptor (beta chain) comes out of a study of T cell repertoires in cytomegalovirus infection. Background on the study: Public TCR beta signatures provided an indication of both CMV infection and a matching HLA type. The study's findings and limits: Of the TCR beta families, the public ones yielded a cumulative frequency that identified carriers of CMV plus the relevant HLA.

TCRdb fed the reads into MiXCR, producing one record per CDR3 protein. The sample has 110,000 or so distinct CDR3 sequences, 25% to 30% seen once. A word on this clonotype: Antigen: not known.

V was clipped by 6 bases and J by 6 bases, with 12 bases between them. Germline V gives CDR1 SNHLY, CDR2 FYNNEI. The CDR3 has 13 amino acids. The receptor's source is a human donor in good health (CMV status not recorded). Some clones in this sample may be carry-over from other donors' samples. V gene TRBV2 combines with J gene TRBJ1-5; D may be TRBD1 (5 bases). This material consisted of CD8+ T cells from cultured PBMCs, taken from culture after CMV antigen stimulation. The CDR3 sequence is CASRDTLSQPQHF. The CDR3 DNA reads as TGTGCCAGCAGGGACACCCTCAGTCAGCCCCAGCATTTT.